This T cell receptor delta chain was recovered during a study of gamma-delta T cells after stem cell transplantation. This clone was observed a few times. Germline values: CDR1 GEAIGNYY, CDR2 EKD. The CDR3 totals 17 residues. The ends were cut back, 1 base at V and 0 bases at J, with 17 bases in the middle. TCRdb used CATT to re-call clones from the RT-PCR reads. In the table there are roughly 500 delta-chain clones, roughly 2.5% of which are singletons. Sequencing input: gamma-delta T cells. This receptor was identified in a human donor. It is not recorded whose cells these are; they may come from a transplant donor. The chain carries TRDV2 and TRDJ1; TRDD3 might be the D (6 bases). Written as DNA, the CDR3 is TGTGCCTGTGACACTATTGGGGGCTCTGCCTACACCGATAAACTCATCTTT. Encoded protein: CACDTIGGSAYTDKLIF.